Here is one TCR beta chain with its context. As processed by the authors: Amplified reference gene primers provided the basis for estimating nucleated cell counts. Some clones are missing from TCRdb's copy, which holds only in-frame ones; the method was immunoSEQ multiplex PCR. V and J calls plus clone size are reproduced from that table; the DNA served to infer D and trimming. The sample includes roughly 260,000 clones, roughly 80% of them seen just once. CDR3 length equals 13 residues. V lost 6 bases and J lost 3; bases outside the gene matches: 4. Germline CDR1 and CDR2: MNHEY and SMNVEV (reference sequence). The data originate from a study of blood T cell repertoires in COVID-19. Turning to the study itself: Collection of acute and convalescent COVID-19 samples took place in the United States, Italy and Spain. PBMCs, B-cell-depleted T cells, or T cells were the source of the cDNA or gDNA that made up the material.

This sequence joins TRBV27 and TRBJ1-2; 7 positions agree with TRBD1. Sequencing input: peripheral blood. This receptor was obtained from a woman of 80 years or more with active or convalescent COVID-19. The CDR3 sequence: CASRPGTDYGYTF. The CDR3 region has the DNA TGTGCCAGCAGACCGGGGACAGACTATGGCTACACCTTC.